This TCR beta chain comes out of a study of cytomegalovirus exposure and HLA in healthy donors. This PCR relied on a set of 60 Vbeta primers and 13 Jbeta primers. Produced via immunoSEQ multiplex PCR; TCRdb's table is partial and in-frame only. The data contain about 160,000 clones, 80% of them singletons. Of note for this clone: The antigen is undetermined.

The CDR3 sequence is 16 residues long. Germline V lookup: CDR1 GTSNPN, CDR2 SVGIG (reference sequence). J was trimmed by 2 bases and V by 3 bases; bases with no gene match: 10. General study points: Most of the TCR beta V segments (in an earlier analysis) were productive either about 87% or about 30% of the time. TRBV6-2, TRBV6-3 and some other V segments were unresolvable in 87-base-pair reads.

The sequence derives from a man aged 25-40 years in good health and CMV-seronegative. The sample comprised PBMCs. The genes are TRBV30 and TRBJ2-7; 10 positions agree with TRBD2. The CDR3 coding sequence is TGTGCCTGGAGGCGTCGACTAGCGGGTTATACCTACGAGCAGTACTTC. It yields the protein CAWRRRLAGYTYEQYF.